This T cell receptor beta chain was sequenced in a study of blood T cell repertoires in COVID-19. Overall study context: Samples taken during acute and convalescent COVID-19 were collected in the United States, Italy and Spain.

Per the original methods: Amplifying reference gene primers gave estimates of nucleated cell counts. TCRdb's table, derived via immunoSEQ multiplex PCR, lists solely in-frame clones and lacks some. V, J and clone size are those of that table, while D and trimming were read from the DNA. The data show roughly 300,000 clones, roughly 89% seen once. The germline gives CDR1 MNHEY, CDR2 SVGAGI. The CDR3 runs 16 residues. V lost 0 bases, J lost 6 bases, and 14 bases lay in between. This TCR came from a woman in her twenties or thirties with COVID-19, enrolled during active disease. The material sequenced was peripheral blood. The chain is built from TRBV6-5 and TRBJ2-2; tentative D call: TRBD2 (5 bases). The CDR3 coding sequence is TGTGCCAGCAGTTACTCGAGAGGGAAGGGTTCCGGGGAGCTGTTTTTT. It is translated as CASSYSRGKGSGELFF.